The clone carrying this TCR beta chain has just one count. Its target is unknown. The entry originates in a study of T cell repertoires in cytomegalovirus infection. V was cut by 7 bases and J by 3 bases, with 12 bases left in between. The CDR3 sequence is 13 residues long. The germline CDR1 and CDR2 sequences are KGHDR and SFDVKD. Via MiXCR, TCRdb re-called the reads, giving one row per CDR3 protein. In the table there are around 900,000 distinct CDR3 sequences, 31% of which are singletons. This chain connects TRBV24-1 to TRBJ2-7, with D perhaps assigned TRBD1 or TRBD2 (5 bases each). The input for sequencing was cultured CD8+ T cells from PBMCs, taken from culture after CMV antigen stimulation. This TCR was recovered from a human donor in good health (CMV status not recorded). Some clones in this sample may be carry-over from other donors' samples. The CDR3 nucleotides read TGTGCCACCAGAAAAGGGACGGTCTACGAGCAGTACGTC. This codes for CATRKGTVYEQYV.